The rows below give T cell receptor beta chains drawn from one sample of a study of T cell changes during pregnancy in multiple sclerosis. The data were produced by immunoSEQ multiplex PCR, yet TCRdb's version contains in-frame clones alone and is incomplete. Counted here are 85,000 to 90,000 clones, about 94% occurring once; the ten biggest clones make up approximately 1.7%. The sample consisted of peripheral blood, taken after pregnancy. The receptor source for this set is a female donor in good health, enrolled as a control in a pregnancy study. Each CDR3 is given with its conserved first and last residue. D genes are given only for firm matches. Clone size is not always given. Where it is, it says once, few, many or a class for expanded clones.

j_call | d_call | v_call | clone_size | cdr3_aa | cdr3_nt
TRBJ2-7 | - | TRBV29-1 | - | CSVEVRDYEQYF | TGCAGCGTTGAGGTACGGGACTACGAGCAGTACTTC
TRBJ2-7 | - | TRBV14 | - | CASSQLLGGLVEQYF | TGTGCCAGCAGCCAATTGCTGGGAGGTCTCGTCGAGCAGTACTTC
TRBJ2-7 | - | TRBV27 | - | CASSLGMVSEQYF | TGTGCCAGCAGTCTAGGCATGGTGAGCGAGCAGTACTTC
TRBJ2-7 | - | TRBV5-1 | - | CASSPGYEQYF | TGCGCCAGCAGCCCAGGATACGAGCAGTACTTC
TRBJ2-2 | - | TRBV28 | once | CASSDGSTGELFF | TGTGCCAGCAGTGACGGGTCCACCGGGGAGCTGTTTTTT
TRBJ1-1 | - | TRBV20-1 | - | CSASDRFEAFF | TGCAGTGCTAGTGATCGGTTTGAAGCTTTCTTT
TRBJ1-4 | TRBD1 | TRBV5-1 | once | CASSRGQDEKLFF | TGCGCCAGCAGCCGAGGACAGGATGAAAAACTGTTTTTT
TRBJ2-7 | - | TRBV18 | - | CASSPRAGSYEQYF | TGTGCCAGCTCACCACGGGCCGGATCCTACGAGCAGTACTTC
TRBJ1-4 | - | TRBV5-1 | - | CASSLAVSRDEKLFF | TGCGCCAGCAGCTTGGCCGTGAGCAGGGATGAAAAACTGTTTTTT
TRBJ2-7 | TRBD1 | TRBV18 | - | CASSPGQDGEQYF | TGTGCCAGCTCGCCGGGACAGGATGGCGAGCAGTACTTC